Given below is one T cell receptor (beta chain) in context. Generated by immunoSEQ multiplex PCR, the TCRdb table keeps only in-frame clones and is missing some. The sample yields about 200,000 clones, more than 75% seen once. V lost 8 bases and J lost 2, with 7 bases in between. The CDR3 spans 11 residues. The germline CDR1 and CDR2 sequences are MDHEN and SYDVKM. The data were taken from a study of cytotoxic CD8 clonotypes in ibrutinib-treated CLL. The specimen was PBMCs, collected after 12 months of ibrutinib treatment. The sequence derives from a human donor with chronic lymphocytic leukemia. The chain joins TRBV28 to TRBJ2-7; D unclear. DNA of the CDR3: TGTGCCAGCTTAACGGCCTACGAGCAGTACTTC. It is translated as CASLTAYEQYF. Looking up the rest from reference TRBV28 and TRBJ2-7 gives the full variable domain: DVKVTQSSRYLVKRTGEKVFLECVQDMDHENMFWYRQDPGLGLRLIYFSYDVKMKEKGDIPEGYSVSREKKERFSLILESASTNQTSMYLCASLTAYEQYFGPGTRLTVT.